The 27 T cell receptor beta chains presented below share a single source sample, sequenced in a study of long-term antiretroviral therapy in people with HIV. Samples were assayed with immunoSEQ v3.0 at survey level. This table comes from immunoSEQ multiplex PCR, and its TCRdb copy is limited to in-frame clones, with some not included. Found here are about 39,000 clones, 80% to 90% of them singletons; the top ten hold about 4%. The starting material was unsorted PBMCs, obtained 1.2 years after starting antiretroviral therapy. All receptors derive from a woman between 50 and 59 years old with HIV.

The V gene is TRBV27, the J gene TRBJ2-7, with 7 bases fitting TRBD1. CDR3 size: 16 residues. The germline V gene encodes CDR1 MNHEY and CDR2 SMNVEV (reference sequence). Germline trimming cut 5 bases from V and 3 bases from J; bases unmatched to any gene: 13. The CDR3 protein is CASSPLTGTAYYEQYF. The CDR3 region has the DNA TGTGCCAGCAGTCCCCTAACAGGGACAGCGTACTACGAGCAGTACTTC.

This chain links TRBV4-3 with TRBJ2-1; 12 nucleotides match TRBD2. CDR3 length equals 16 residues. Unmatched junction bases numbered 9, after V lost 1 base and J lost 11 bases. The germline gives CDR1 LGHNA, CDR2 YSLEER. DNA of the CDR3: TGCGCCAGCAGCCAAGTTCTAGCGGGGGGGGCCGTTAAGCAGTTCTTC. Its translation: CASSQVLAGGAVKQFF.

The chain is built from TRBV2 and TRBJ1-4, with no clear D. Trimming took 0 bases from V and 8 from J, leaving 10 bases between them. The CDR3 length is 14 residues. Germline V gives CDR1 SNHLY, CDR2 FYNNEI. The CDR3 sequence: CASSEAGGSEKLFF. In DNA form, the CDR3 reads TGTGCCAGCAGTGAAGCAGGCGGGAGCGAAAAACTGTTTTTT.

This chain links TRBV19 with TRBJ1-1, with D perhaps matching TRBD1 (6 bases). Looked up from germline, CDR1 is LNHDA and CDR2 is SQIVND (reference sequence). CDR3 length equals 15 residues. Trimming left V 3 bases short and J 4 bases short, with 15 bases between. CDR3 nucleotide sequence: TGTGCCAGTAGTATGCGTCCGGGACATTTCACTGAAGCTTTCTTT. Translated, it gives CASSMRPGHFTEAFF.

There are a few counts of this clone. The gene calls are TRBV10-3 and TRBJ2-7; 9 bases agree with TRBD1. The CDR3 length is 17 residues. Looked up from germline, CDR1 is ENHRY and CDR2 is SYGVKD. V lost 10 bases to trimming and J lost 0 bases; unmatched junction nucleotides: 16. The chain's CDR3 is CATEINRQGVNSYEQYF. The CDR3 coding sequence is TGTGCCACCGAGATCAACCGACAGGGGGTAAACTCCTACGAGCAGTACTTC.

The rearrangement joins TRBV29-1 to TRBJ1-2, with D possibly matching TRBD1 (6 bases). The CDR3 extends over 13 amino acids. CDR1 is SQVTM, CDR2 ANQGSEA, per germline. V was trimmed by 4 bases and J by 7 bases, leaving 16 bases between them. The CDR3 reads CSVGLNREGGYTF. The CDR3 DNA is TGCAGCGTTGGCTTAAACAGGGAGGGTGGCTACACCTTC.

V gene TRBV30 combines with J gene TRBJ2-1, with 9 bases identical to TRBD1. The CDR3 extends over 14 amino acids. Germline-derived CDR1 and CDR2 are GTSNPN and SVGIG (reference sequence). V shed 6 bases, J shed 8 bases, and the junction held 11 bases outside the gene matches. CDR3 in amino acids: CACLPGQGRDEQFF. CDR3 nucleotides: TGTGCCTGCCTACCGGGACAGGGTAGGGATGAGCAGTTCTTC.

The chain links TRBV23-1 to TRBJ2-5; 7 bases are a match to TRBD1. TRBV23-1 is placed among ORFs of uncertain function. This CDR3 has 15 residues. The trim removed 3 bases at V and 5 bases at J, leaving 9 bases unmatched. In DNA form, the CDR3 reads TGCGCCAGCAGTCATGACCGGGACAGTTCGGAGACCCAGTACTTC. It codes for CASSHDRDSSETQYF.

The rearrangement uses TRBV5-1 and TRBJ1-4; D is unresolved. V lost 0 bases to trimming and J lost 5 bases, with 11 bases between them. The germline V gene encodes CDR1 SGHRS and CDR2 YFSETQ. CDR3 size: 15 residues. This CDR3 reads CASSLVGSRNEKLFF. CDR3 DNA sequence: TGCGCCAGCAGCTTGGTGGGATCCCGAAATGAAAAACTGTTTTTT.

The gene calls are TRBV5-6 and TRBJ2-5; 11 bases are a match to TRBD2. There are 15 residues in the CDR3. Looked up from germline, CDR1 is SGHDT and CDR2 is YYEEEE. V lost 4 bases and J lost 3; bases outside the gene matches: 5. The CDR3 bases are TGTGCCAGCAGCCCGGGACTAGCGGCGGAAGAGACCCAGTACTTC. Protein: CASSPGLAAEETQYF.

The gene calls are TRBV5-4 and TRBJ1-1; the D gene is possibly TRBD1 (5 bases). The CDR3 totals 13 residues. The germline V and J ends were trimmed by 7 bases and 3 bases, with 13 bases remaining between them. Germline CDR1 is SGHNT and CDR2 is YYREEE (reference sequence). CDR3: CASSRDPDTEAFF. As DNA, the CDR3 is TGTGCCAGCTCCCGGGACCCGGACACTGAAGCTTTCTTT.

This chain connects TRBV4-3 to TRBJ1-1; tentatively, D is TRBD1 (6 bases). The CDR3 is made up of 15 amino acids. Per the germline V gene, CDR1 is LGHNA and CDR2 is YSLEER. With 0 bases removed from V and 8 bases from J, the gap between germline ends came to 16 bases. The chain's CDR3 is CASSQDERGGLEAFF. The CDR3 nucleotides are TGCGCCAGCAGCCAAGACGAGAGGGGGGGACTGGAAGCTTTCTTT.

This chain joins TRBV11-2 and TRBJ2-1; 9 nucleotides agree with TRBD2. Trimming removed 3 bases from V and 9 bases from J; junction bases left unmatched: 9. CDR1 is SGHAT and CDR2 is FQNNGV in the germline V gene. The CDR3 covers 15 residues. CDR3 nucleotides: TGTGCCAGCAGCTTGAGTGGCGGGGGGGGTACTGAGCAGTTCTTC. It translates to CASSLSGGGGTEQFF. The full variable domain, completed using reference TRBV11-2 and TRBJ2-1, is EAGVAQSPRYKIIEKRQSVAFWCNPISGHATLYWYQQILGQGPKLLIQFQNNGVVDDSQLPKDRFSAERLKGVDSTLKIQPAKLEDSAVYLCASSLSGGGGTEQFFGPGTRLTVL.

The chain recombines TRBV30 with TRBJ2-7; a possible D gene is TRBD1 (6 bases). Germline CDR1 GTSNPN, CDR2 SVGIG (reference sequence). This CDR3 is 12 amino acids long. V was pared by 5 bases and J by 0 bases, with 8 bases between. The CDR3: CAWDRSSYEQYF. CDR3 DNA sequence: TGTGCCTGGGACAGGAGCTCCTACGAGCAGTACTTC.

The rearrangement links TRBV5-6 to TRBJ1-4; perhaps TRBD1 as D (5 bases). The V and J ends lost 4 bases and 7 bases respectively, with 20 bases between them. Germline CDR1 SGHDT, CDR2 YYEEEE. The CDR3 loop spans 16 amino acids. The DNA for the CDR3 is TGTGCCAGCAGCCCTCGGACGCAGGGAAAGGGTGAAAAACTGTTTTTT. Residues: CASSPRTQGKGEKLFF.

CDR3 protein: CASSFRLAGGRSYNEQFF. CDR3 nucleotides: TGTGCCAGCAGCTTCAGACTAGCGGGGGGCCGCTCCTACAATGAGCAGTTCTTC. The gene calls are TRBV7-9 and TRBJ2-1; 13 nucleotides agree with TRBD2. Germline V gene data show CDR1 as SEHNR and CDR2 as FQNEAQ (reference sequence). Trimming removed 3 bases from V and 0 bases from J; junction bases left unmatched: 5. CDR3 length: 18 residues.

The genes are TRBV7-9 and TRBJ2-7; perhaps D is TRBD1 or TRBD2 (5 bases each). V was trimmed by 7 bases and J by 3 bases, leaving 13 bases between them. From germline, CDR1 is SEHNR and CDR2 FQNEAQ (reference sequence). This CDR3 comprises 13 residues. The CDR3 bases are TGTGCCAGCACTCGCCAGGGAGACTACGAGCAGTACTTC. Translated, it gives CASTRQGDYEQYF.

The V call is TRBV10-3, the J call TRBJ2-5; 7 bases are shared with TRBD2. This CDR3 contains 13 residues. Trimming removed 8 bases from V and 3 bases from J; junction bases left unmatched: 6. Germline lookup yields CDR1 ENHRY and CDR2 SYGVKD. In DNA, the CDR3 is TGTGCCATCGGGGAGGCGGGGGAAGAGACCCAGTACTTC. Protein sequence: CAIGEAGEETQYF.

The chain combines TRBV27 with TRBJ2-7; 8 bases align to TRBD2. Trimming cost V 5 bases and J 0 bases; bases outside gene matches: 6. CDR3 length equals 15 residues. Per germline, CDR1 MNHEY and CDR2 SMNVEV (reference sequence). CDR3 in amino acids: CASSLTSGGSYEQYF. CDR3 bases: TGTGCCAGCAGTCTCACTAGCGGAGGCTCCTACGAGCAGTACTTC.

The V and J genes are TRBV9 and TRBJ1-3, with D unclear. V was trimmed by 3 bases and J by 4 bases, leaving 23 bases between them. The CDR3 runs 18 residues. Germline V gives CDR1 SGDLS, CDR2 YYNGEE. CDR3 loop: CASSASFRFKPGGNTIYF. CDR3 DNA sequence: TGTGCCAGCAGCGCCTCCTTCCGGTTCAAGCCGGGAGGAAACACCATATATTTT.

CDR3 nucleotides: TGTGCTAGTGGTTTGTTGGGGAACACTGAAGCTTTCTTT. This sequence encodes CASGLLGNTEAFF. V is TRBV12-5 and J is TRBJ1-1; D gene uncertain. The CDR3 has 13 amino acids. With 2 bases removed from V and 1 base from J, the gap between germline ends came to 5 bases. Germline assignment: CDR1 LGHNT and CDR2 FRNRAP. The entire variable domain, with the rest obtained from reference TRBV12-5 and TRBJ1-1, is as follows: DARVTQTPRHKVTEMGQEVTMRCQPILGHNTVFWYRQTMMQGLELLAYFRNRAPLDDSGMPKDRFSAEMPDATLATLKIQPSEPRDSAVYFCASGLLGNTEAFFGQGTRLTVV.

CDR3 bases: TGTGCCTGGAGTGCGGGGGACAGGTCTAGAGAAAAACTGTTTTTT. Protein: CAWSAGDRSREKLFF. The chain has TRBV30 and TRBJ1-4, with 8 bases fitting TRBD1. The CDR3 is 15 amino acids. The germline V gene encodes CDR1 GTSNPN and CDR2 SVGIG (reference sequence). Germline trimming cut 1 base from V and 8 bases from J; bases unmatched to any gene: 9.

The chain combines TRBV5-1 with TRBJ1-5; D gene uncertain. Germline V gives CDR1 SGHRS, CDR2 YFSETQ. V was cut by 4 bases and J by 3 bases, with 11 bases left in between. The CDR3 contains 14 residues. CDR3 coding DNA: TGCGCCAGCAGCGAAAGCGCAGCCAATCAGCCCCAGCATTTT. It is translated as CASSESAANQPQHF.

This clone was seen a handful of times. This chain connects TRBV6-1 to TRBJ1-6; 10 nucleotides match TRBD1. This CDR3 comprises 15 residues. Germline-derived CDR1 and CDR2 are MNHNS and SASEGT. The junction had 7 bases not matched to a gene; V was cut back by 4 bases and J by 10 bases. The CDR3 loop is CASSGLWTGGSPLHF. As DNA, the CDR3 is TGTGCCAGCAGTGGCCTTTGGACAGGGGGGTCACCCCTCCACTTT.

This clone is a singleton in its sample. This chain uses TRBV5-1 with TRBJ2-1; D may be TRBD2 (6 bases). Trimming removed 0 bases from V and 4 bases from J, with 11 bases in between. The CDR3 runs to 15 residues. Germline loops: CDR1 SGHRS, CDR2 YFSETQ. Written as DNA, the CDR3 is TGCGCCAGCAGCTTGGACGGACTAACATACAATGAGCAGTTCTTC. Its translation is CASSLDGLTYNEQFF.

The chain joins TRBV2 to TRBJ1-1; 7 bases agree with TRBD1. In germline, CDR1 is SNHLY, CDR2 FYNNEI. V trimming: 2 bases; J trimming: 1 base; junction bases outside the gene matches: 4. The CDR3 sequence is 15 residues long. The CDR3 region is CASSESGQKNTEAFF. DNA for the CDR3: TGTGCCAGCAGTGAATCGGGACAGAAGAACACTGAAGCTTTCTTT.

The V gene is TRBV7-8, the J gene TRBJ1-2, with D possibly TRBD1 on 6 matching bases. V lost 2 bases and J lost 8, with 12 bases in between. The CDR3 contains 13 residues. Germline lookup yields CDR1 SGHVS and CDR2 FQNEAQ. The CDR3 DNA is TGTGCCAGCAGCTTACTCAGGGGTACAGGCTACACCTTC. This translates into CASSLLRGTGYTF.